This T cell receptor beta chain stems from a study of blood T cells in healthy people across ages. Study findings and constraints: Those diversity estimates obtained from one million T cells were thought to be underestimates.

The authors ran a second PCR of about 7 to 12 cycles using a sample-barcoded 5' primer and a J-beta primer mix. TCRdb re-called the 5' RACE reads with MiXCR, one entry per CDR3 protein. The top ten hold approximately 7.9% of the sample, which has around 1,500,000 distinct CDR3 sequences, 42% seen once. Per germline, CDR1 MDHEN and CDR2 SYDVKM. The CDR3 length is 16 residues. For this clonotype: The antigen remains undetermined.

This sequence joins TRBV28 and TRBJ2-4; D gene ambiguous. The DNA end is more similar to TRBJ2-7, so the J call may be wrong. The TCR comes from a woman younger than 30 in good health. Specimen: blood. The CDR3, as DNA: TGTGCCAGCAGTTTAAAGCGTAACAGAGCCTCCTACGAGCAGTACTTC. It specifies CASSLKRNRASYEQYF.